This T cell receptor beta chain was captured by sequencing in a study of T-cell memory formation after mild COVID-19. One entry per CDR3 protein results from TCRdb running MiXCR on the 5' RACE reads. This sample carries 250,000 to 300,000 distinct CDR3 sequences, 15% to 20% of them seen once, and the ten largest clones take about a fifth. In germline, CDR1 is ENHRY, CDR2 SYGVKD. V lost 4 bases and J lost 4; bases outside the gene matches: 7. The CDR3 loop spans 17 amino acids. The sequenced sample was PBMCs or a T cell subset sorted from them (not recorded which). This rearrangement joins TRBV10-3 to TRBJ2-6; the match to TRBD1 covers 10 bases. The TCR comes from a man younger than 35 who had mild COVID-19 (a few samples of this study predate the infection). Cell type and time point are not known. CDR3 sequence (DNA): TGTGCCATCAGTGGCGGAGACAGGGGGCCGGGGGCCAACGTCCTGACTTTC. As protein: CAISGGDRGPGANVLTF.